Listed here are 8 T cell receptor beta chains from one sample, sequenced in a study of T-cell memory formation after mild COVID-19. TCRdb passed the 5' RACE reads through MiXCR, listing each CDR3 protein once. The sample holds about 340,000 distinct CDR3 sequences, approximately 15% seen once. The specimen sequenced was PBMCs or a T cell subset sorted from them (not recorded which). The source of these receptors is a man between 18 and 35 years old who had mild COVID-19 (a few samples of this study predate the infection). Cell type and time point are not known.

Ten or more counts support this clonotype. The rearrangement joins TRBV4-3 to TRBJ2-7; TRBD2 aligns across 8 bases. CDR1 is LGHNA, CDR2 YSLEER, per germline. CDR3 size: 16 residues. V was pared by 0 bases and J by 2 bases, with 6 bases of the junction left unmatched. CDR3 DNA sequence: TGCGCCAGCAGCCAAGAAGTCAGCGGGGGAACCTACGAGCAGTACTTC. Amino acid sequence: CASSQEVSGGTYEQYF.

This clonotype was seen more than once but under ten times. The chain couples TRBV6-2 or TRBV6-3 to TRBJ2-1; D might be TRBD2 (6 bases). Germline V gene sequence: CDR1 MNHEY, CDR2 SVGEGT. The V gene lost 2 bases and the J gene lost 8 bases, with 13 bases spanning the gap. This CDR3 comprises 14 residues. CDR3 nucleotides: TGTGCCAGCAGTTACCTGGCGGGGCGGCATGAGCAGTTCTTC. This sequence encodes CASSYLAGRHEQFF.

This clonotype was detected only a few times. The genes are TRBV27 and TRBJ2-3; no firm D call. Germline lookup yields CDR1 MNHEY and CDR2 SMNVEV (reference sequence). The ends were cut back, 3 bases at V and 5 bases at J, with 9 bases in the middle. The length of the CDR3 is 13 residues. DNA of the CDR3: TGTGCCAGCAGTTTCACTGGGCGAGATACGCAGTATTTT. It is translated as CASSFTGRDTQYF.

The CDR3 nucleotides read TGCGCCAGCAGCCAAGATCCCGCAGGGAACTATGGCTACACCTTC. Its translation is CASSQDPAGNYGYTF. The gene calls are TRBV4-1 and TRBJ1-2; a weak D match, TRBD1 (5 bases). V was cut by 0 bases and J by 2 bases, with 10 bases left in between. The CDR3 extends over 15 amino acids. Germline loops: CDR1 MGHRA, CDR2 YSYEKL.

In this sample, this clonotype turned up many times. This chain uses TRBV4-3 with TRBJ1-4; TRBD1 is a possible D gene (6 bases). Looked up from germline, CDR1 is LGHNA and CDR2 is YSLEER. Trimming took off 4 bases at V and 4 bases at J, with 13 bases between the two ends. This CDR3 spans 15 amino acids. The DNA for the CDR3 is TGCGCCAGCAGCCGAACGCGGACAGTTAATGAAAAACTGTTTTTT. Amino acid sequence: CASSRTRTVNEKLFF.

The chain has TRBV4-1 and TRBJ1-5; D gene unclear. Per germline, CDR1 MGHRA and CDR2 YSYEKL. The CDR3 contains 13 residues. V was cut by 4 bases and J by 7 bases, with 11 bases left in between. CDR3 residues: CASSPRMRQPQHF. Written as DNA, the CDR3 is TGCGCCAGCAGCCCCAGGATGCGGCAGCCCCAGCATTTT.

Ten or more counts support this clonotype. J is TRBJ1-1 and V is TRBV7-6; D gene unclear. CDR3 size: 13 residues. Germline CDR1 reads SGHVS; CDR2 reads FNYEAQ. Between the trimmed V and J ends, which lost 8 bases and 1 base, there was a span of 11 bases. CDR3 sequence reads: CASLGASNTEAFF. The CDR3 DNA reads TGTGCCAGCCTCGGCGCCTCGAACACTGAAGCTTTCTTT.

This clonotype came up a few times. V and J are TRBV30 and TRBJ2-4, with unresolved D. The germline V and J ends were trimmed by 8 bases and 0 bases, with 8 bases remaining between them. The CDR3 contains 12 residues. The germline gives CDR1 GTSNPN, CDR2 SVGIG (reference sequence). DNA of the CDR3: TGTGCCCTTAACCTAGCCAAAAACATTCAGTACTTC. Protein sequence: CALNLAKNIQYF. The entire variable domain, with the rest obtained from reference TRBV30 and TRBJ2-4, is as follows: SQTIHQWPATLVQPVGSPLSLECTVEGTSNPNLYWYRQAAGRGLQLLFYSVGIGQISSEVPQNLSASRPQDRQFILSSKKLLLSDSGFYLCALNLAKNIQYFGAGTRLSVL.